The 4 T cell receptor beta chains given below trace back to one sample, sequenced in a study of T cell responses to AZD1222 COVID-19 vaccine. Sequencing used immunoSEQ multiplex PCR; TCRdb keeps in-frame clones, though not all of them. This table has fewer than 200,000 clones, over 80% appearing once. The specimen was peripheral blood, collected on day 0 of AZD1222 vaccination. The receptors derive from an adult in good health.

This chain joins TRBV25-1 and TRBJ1-2, with a weak D call TRBD1 (6 bases). The CDR3 spans 14 residues. Looked up from germline, CDR1 is MGHDK and CDR2 is SYGVNS. V was clipped by 4 bases and J by 4 bases, with 13 bases between them. The CDR3 DNA follows: TGTGCCAGCAGTGCCTGGGGGGGCTTCTATGGCTACACCTTC. This encodes CASSAWGGFYGYTF.

The chain recombines TRBV28 with TRBJ1-5; TRBD1 agrees at 9 bases. Germline CDR1 MDHEN, CDR2 SYDVKM. V shed 4 bases and J 3 bases; nucleotides not matched to a gene: 7. The CDR3 has 16 residues. The CDR3 is CASSSWGQGNNQPQHF. The CDR3 nucleotides read TGTGCCAGCAGTTCCTGGGGACAGGGTAACAATCAGCCCCAGCATTTT.

This clone was counted only a few times. The chain is built from TRBV16 and TRBJ2-3; maybe TRBD1 (6 bases). The length of the CDR3 is 13 residues. Germline values: CDR1 KGHSY, CDR2 FQNENV. Trimming shortened V by 5 bases and J by 2 bases, and 8 bases separated the two germline ends. CDR3 nucleotides: TGTGCCAGCAGCGGACAGACCACAGATACGCAGTATTTT. Encoded protein: CASSGQTTDTQYF.

This chain links TRBV15 with TRBJ2-3, with TRBD2 identical over 8 bases. CDR3 length: 15 residues. Germline CDR1 and CDR2: LNHNV and YYDKDF (reference sequence). V dropped 2 bases and J dropped 4; count of bases not matched to a gene: 5. The CDR3 loop reads CATSRSRGGPDTQYF. CDR3 nucleotides: TGTGCCACCAGCAGAAGCCGGGGGGGCCCAGATACGCAGTATTTT.